This entry features one T cell receptor (beta chain) sequence. It has no known antigen specificity. Per-nucleotide qualities are absent, and no much larger clonotype sits a single base away. The record originates from a study of T cell changes during pregnancy in multiple sclerosis (dated by TCRdb to the late 2010s). Regarding the study in general: Changes in the T cell repertoire over the course of pregnancy were examined in this study in women with multiple sclerosis.

The library was generated by the immunoSEQ multiplex PCR assay. TCRdb limited this immuneACCESS table to in-frame rearrangements with V and J called. A share of clones is missing; checked studies link under half to unresolved V genes, and the rest is unexplained. Counted in this sample were some 130,000 clones; roughly 95% of them appeared once. The ten largest clones take up approximately 0.45% of the sample. The CDR1 and CDR2 encoded by the germline V gene (reference sequence) are LNHDA and SQIVND. The junction carries 15 bases between V and J, which are trimmed by 6 bases and 9 bases respectively. The cysteine opens and the phenylalanine closes a CDR3 of 13 amino acids. Only the CDR3 part of the read is kept: 39 bases, read in frame from the first base.

The sequence was obtained from a female donor with multiple sclerosis, enrolled in a pregnancy study. The chain is encoded by TRBV19 joined to TRBJ1-5; tentative D gene TRBD1, with 5 bases matching. Sequencing was performed on peripheral blood, taken after pregnancy. The CDR3 region reads CASSTATGSPQHF. The DNA is TGTGCCAGTAGCACAGCTACAGGATCGCCCCAGCATTTT. When the CDR3 is completed using the reference TRBV19 and TRBJ1-5 genes on either side, the full variable domain is DGGITQSPKYLFRKEGQNVTLSCEQNLNHDAMYWYRQDPGQGLRLIYYSQIVNDFQKGDIAEGYSVSREKKESFPLTVTSAQKNPTAFYLCASSTATGSPQHFGDGTRLSIL.